This T cell receptor (beta chain) was profiled in a study of T cells in Graves' hyperthyroidism and ophthalmopathy. There are a few counts of this clonotype. RNA transcripts gave rise to amplified TCR beta CDR3 regions. The HTBI primer set drove a first-round RT-PCR of the TCR CDR3. TCRdb re-derived calls from the multiplex PCR reads in MiXCR, one entry per CDR3 protein. The sample yields 500,000 to 650,000 distinct CDR3 sequences, approximately 20% seen once. Germline CDR1 is SGHKS and CDR2 is YYEKEE (reference sequence). The length of the CDR3 is 13 residues. V was cut by 5 bases and J by 6 bases, with 14 bases left in between.

The material sequenced was blood. V and J are TRBV5-5 and TRBJ1-1; D is uncertain. This TCR came from a middle-aged man with Graves' ophthalmopathy. CDR3 sequence: CASSRGRVSEAFF. The DNA of the CDR3 is TGTGCCAGCAGTCGGGGAAGGGTTTCTGAAGCTTTCTTT.